The 9 T cell receptor beta chains below all came from one sample that was sequenced in a study of blood T cell repertoires in COVID-19. Libraries were prepared by immunoSEQ multiplex PCR; TCRdb keeps only in-frame clonotypes and omits some of them. The table has some 180,000 clones, approximately 85% seen once; the top ten hold 6.5% to 9%. The specimen sequenced was peripheral blood. The receptors were gathered from a woman aged 60-75 years with acute or convalescent COVID-19.

This rearrangement joins TRBV21-1 to TRBJ1-1; TRBD1 is the table's D call, not checked against the DNA. TRBV21-1 is a pseudogene segment. The CDR3 spans 15 residues. CDR3 in amino acids: CASSKADRGNTEAFF. CDR3 nucleotides: TGTGCCAGCAGCAAAGCCGACAGGGGGAACACTGAAGCTTTCTTT.

The chain is built from TRBV28 and TRBJ1-5, with D hard to call. CDR1 is MDHEN and CDR2 is SYDVKM in the germline V gene. Trimming removed 9 bases from V and 3 bases from J, with 30 bases in between. CDR3 length: 19 amino acids. This CDR3 reads CASHSLSREWAIVNQPQHF. CDR3 sequence (DNA): TGTGCCAGTCACAGTTTATCCAGAGAATGGGCTATCGTCAATCAGCCCCAGCATTTT.

The V and J genes are TRBV10-3 and TRBJ1-3, with D uncertain. The germline V and J ends were trimmed by 7 bases and 3 bases, with 10 bases remaining between them. The CDR3 totals 13 residues. The germline V gene has CDR1 ENHRY and CDR2 SYGVKD. CDR3 loop: CAITVAVGNTIYF. The CDR3 coding sequence is TGTGCCATCACCGTGGCCGTTGGAAACACCATATATTTT.

The chain employs TRBV5-1 and TRBJ1-2; 11 nucleotides line up with TRBD1. The CDR3 has 13 residues. Losses at the gene ends were 4 bases for V and 8 bases for J; bases not matched to a gene: 4. Looked up from germline, CDR1 is SGHRS and CDR2 is YFSETQ. CDR3 amino acids: CASSGQGADGYTF. The CDR3 DNA is TGCGCCAGCAGCGGACAGGGGGCGGACGGCTACACCTTC.

This chain connects TRBV5-1 to TRBJ1-2; weak D call: TRBD1 (5 bases). Trimming cost V 4 bases and J 6 bases, with 16 bases left between them. The CDR3 has 14 residues. Germline CDR1 is SGHRS and CDR2 is YFSETQ. The CDR3 region is CASSRGEGSDGYTF. CDR3 bases: TGCGCCAGCAGCCGGGGGGAGGGCTCGGATGGCTACACCTTC.

The chain combines TRBV7-9 with TRBJ1-4, with 9 positions matching TRBD1. The length of the CDR3 is 17 residues. Germline loops: CDR1 SEHNR, CDR2 FQNEAQ (reference sequence). Trimming cost V 4 bases and J 2 bases; bases outside gene matches: 8. For the CDR3, the DNA is TGTGCCAGCAGCTCGGGACAGGGAATCTTCACTAATGAAAAACTGTTTTTT. As protein: CASSSGQGIFTNEKLFF. The entire variable domain, with the rest obtained from reference TRBV7-9 and TRBJ1-4, is as follows: DTGVSQNPRHKITKRGQNVTFRCDPISEHNRLYWYRQTLGQGPEFLTYFQNEAQLEKSRLLSDRFSAERPKGSFSTLEIQRTEQGDSAMYLCASSSGQGIFTNEKLFFGSGTQLSVL.

CDR3 in amino acids: CASKNIQNSPLHF. The CDR3 bases are TGTGCCAGCAAGAACATACAGAATTCACCCCTCCACTTT. The genes are TRBV12-3 or TRBV12-4 and TRBJ1-6, with D unclear. CDR3 length equals 13 residues. V dropped 7 bases and J dropped 7 bases, with 11 bases sitting between them.

J is TRBJ1-2 and V is TRBV3-1 (or the pseudogene TRBV3-2), with a weak D call TRBD1 (5 bases). Looked up from germline, CDR1 is LGHDT and CDR2 is YNNKEL (reference sequence). V gave up 2 bases and J gave up 8 bases, with 18 bases separating them. The CDR3 is 15 residues long. The CDR3 sequence: CASSQIRGTLGGYTF. DNA for the CDR3: TGTGCCAGCAGCCAAATACGCGGGACTCTGGGGGGCTACACCTTC.

The chain combines TRBV5-1 with TRBJ2-7; D gene uncertain. This CDR3 has 13 amino acids. Trimming took off 1 base at V and 0 bases at J, with 5 bases between the two ends. Germline V gene lookup returns CDR1 SGHRS and CDR2 YFSETQ. The CDR3 loop reads CASSLLSSYEQYF. In DNA, the CDR3 is TGCGCCAGCAGCTTGTTGAGCTCCTACGAGCAGTACTTC. Full variable domain (remainder filled in from reference TRBV5-1 and TRBJ2-7): KAGVTQTPRYLIKTRGQQVTLSCSPISGHRSVSWYQQTPGQGLQFLFEYFSETQRNKGNFPGRFSGRQFSNSRSEMNVSTLELGDSALYLCASSLLSSYEQYFGPGTRLTVT.